This T cell receptor beta chain was recorded in a study of cytomegalovirus exposure and HLA in healthy donors. The junction had 5 bases not matched to a gene; V was cut back by 0 bases and J by 2 bases. Germline V gene data show CDR1 as LGHNA and CDR2 as YSLEER. This CDR3 is built from 16 residues. Libraries were prepared by immunoSEQ multiplex PCR; TCRdb keeps only in-frame clonotypes and omits some of them. The repertoire holds some 140,000 clones, with more than 70% as singletons. The chain is built from TRBV4-3 and TRBJ2-7; 9 bases are shared with TRBD1. Sequences were obtained from PBMCs. The source is a human donor in good health. As DNA, the CDR3 is TGCGCCAGCAGCCAAGACCCCACAGGGGGCCCCTACGAGCAGTACTTC. It is translated as CASSQDPTGGPYEQYF.